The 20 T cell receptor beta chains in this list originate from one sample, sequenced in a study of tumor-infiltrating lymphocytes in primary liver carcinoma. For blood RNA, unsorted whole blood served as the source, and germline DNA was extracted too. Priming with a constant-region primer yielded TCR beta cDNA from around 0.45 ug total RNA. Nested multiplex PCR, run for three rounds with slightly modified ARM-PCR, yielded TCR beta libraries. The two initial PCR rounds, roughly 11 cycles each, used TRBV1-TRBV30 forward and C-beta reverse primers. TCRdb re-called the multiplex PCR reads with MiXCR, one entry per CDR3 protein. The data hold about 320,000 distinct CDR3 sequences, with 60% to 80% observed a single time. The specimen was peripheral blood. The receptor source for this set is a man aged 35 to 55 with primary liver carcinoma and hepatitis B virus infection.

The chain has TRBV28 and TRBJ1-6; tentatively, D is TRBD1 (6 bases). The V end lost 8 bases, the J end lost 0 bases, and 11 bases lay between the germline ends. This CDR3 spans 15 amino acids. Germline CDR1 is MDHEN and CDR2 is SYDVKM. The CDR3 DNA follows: TGTGCCAGCCTCGGAGGGGGCTCCTATAATTCACCCCTCCACTTT. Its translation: CASLGGGSYNSPLHF. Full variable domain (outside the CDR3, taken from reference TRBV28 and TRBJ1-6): DVKVTQSSRYLVKRTGEKVFLECVQDMDHENMFWYRQDPGLGLRLIYFSYDVKMKEKGDIPEGYSVSREKKERFSLILESASTNQTSMYLCASLGGGSYNSPLHFGNGTRLTVT.

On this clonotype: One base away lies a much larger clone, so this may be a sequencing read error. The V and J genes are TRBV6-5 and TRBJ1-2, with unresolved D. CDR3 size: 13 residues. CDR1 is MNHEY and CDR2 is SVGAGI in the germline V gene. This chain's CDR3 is CVSSYRFQSSYTF. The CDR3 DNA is TGTGTCAGCAGTTACCGGTTTCAGTCGAGCTACACCTTC.

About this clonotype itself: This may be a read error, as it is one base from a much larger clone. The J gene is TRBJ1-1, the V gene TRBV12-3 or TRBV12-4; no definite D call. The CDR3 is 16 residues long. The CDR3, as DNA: TGTGCCAGCATTTTATCTTGGGGTACCCTGAACACTGAAGCTTTCTTT. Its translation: CASILSWGTLNTEAFF.

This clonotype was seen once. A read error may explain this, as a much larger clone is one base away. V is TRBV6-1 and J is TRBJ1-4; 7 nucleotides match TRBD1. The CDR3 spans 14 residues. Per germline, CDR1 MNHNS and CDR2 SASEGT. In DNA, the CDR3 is TGTACCAGCAGCACAGGGGACACTAATGAAAAACTGTTTTTT. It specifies CTSSTGDTNEKLFF.

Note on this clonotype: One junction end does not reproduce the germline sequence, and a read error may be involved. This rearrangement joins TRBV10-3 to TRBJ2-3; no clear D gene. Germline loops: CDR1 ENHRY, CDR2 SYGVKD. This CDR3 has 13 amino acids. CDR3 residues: CVISVGHTDTQYF. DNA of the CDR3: TGTGTCATCAGTGTTGGCCACACAGATACGCAGTATTTT.

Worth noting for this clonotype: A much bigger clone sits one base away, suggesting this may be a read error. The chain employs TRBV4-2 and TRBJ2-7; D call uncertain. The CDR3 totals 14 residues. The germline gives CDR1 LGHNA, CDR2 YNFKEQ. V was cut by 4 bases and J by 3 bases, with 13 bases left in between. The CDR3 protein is CASSLKGKLYEQYF. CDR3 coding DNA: TGTGCCAGCAGCCTCAAGGGTAAACTCTACGAGCAGTACTTC.

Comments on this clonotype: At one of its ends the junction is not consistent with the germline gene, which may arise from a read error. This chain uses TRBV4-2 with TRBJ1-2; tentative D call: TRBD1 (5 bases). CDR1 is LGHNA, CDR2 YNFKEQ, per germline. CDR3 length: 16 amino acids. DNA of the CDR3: TGTGTCAGCAGCCAAGATCCTTCAGGGATGAACTATGGCTACACCTTC. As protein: CVSSQDPSGMNYGYTF.

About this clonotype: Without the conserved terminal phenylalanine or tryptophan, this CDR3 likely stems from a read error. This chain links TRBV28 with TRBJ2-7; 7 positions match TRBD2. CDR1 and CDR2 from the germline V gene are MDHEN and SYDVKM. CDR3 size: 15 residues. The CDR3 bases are TGTGCCATCAGTGATAGCGGGCCTAAATCCTACGAGCAGTACCTC. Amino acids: CAISDSGPKSYEQYL.

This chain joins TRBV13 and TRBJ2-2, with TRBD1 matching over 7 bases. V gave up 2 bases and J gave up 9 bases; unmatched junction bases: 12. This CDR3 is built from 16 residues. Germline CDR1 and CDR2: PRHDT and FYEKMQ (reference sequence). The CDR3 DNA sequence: TGTGCCAGCAGCTTACGGAGGACAGGAACTGTCTGGGAGCTGTTTTTT. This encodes CASSLRRTGTVWELFF.

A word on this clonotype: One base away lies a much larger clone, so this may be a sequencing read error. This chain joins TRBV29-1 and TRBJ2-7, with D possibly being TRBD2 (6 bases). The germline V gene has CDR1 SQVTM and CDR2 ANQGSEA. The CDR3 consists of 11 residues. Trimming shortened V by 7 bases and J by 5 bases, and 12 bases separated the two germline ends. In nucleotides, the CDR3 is TGCAGCGATGGGGAGGTAAACGAGCAGTACTTC. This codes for CSDGEVNEQYF.

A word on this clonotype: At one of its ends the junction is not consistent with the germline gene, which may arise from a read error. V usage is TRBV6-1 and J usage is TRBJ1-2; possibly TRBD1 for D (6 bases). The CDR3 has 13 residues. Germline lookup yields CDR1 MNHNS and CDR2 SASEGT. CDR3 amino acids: CVSSEFRGNGYTF. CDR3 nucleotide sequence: TGTGTCAGCAGTGAATTCAGGGGTAATGGCTACACCTTC.

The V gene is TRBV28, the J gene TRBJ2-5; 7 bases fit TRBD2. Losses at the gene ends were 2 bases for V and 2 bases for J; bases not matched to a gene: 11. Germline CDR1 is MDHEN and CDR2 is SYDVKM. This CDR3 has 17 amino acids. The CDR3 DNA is TGTGCCAGCAGTTTACTGTTGGCGGGAGCCACTCAAGAGACCCAGTACTTC. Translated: CASSLLLAGATQETQYF.

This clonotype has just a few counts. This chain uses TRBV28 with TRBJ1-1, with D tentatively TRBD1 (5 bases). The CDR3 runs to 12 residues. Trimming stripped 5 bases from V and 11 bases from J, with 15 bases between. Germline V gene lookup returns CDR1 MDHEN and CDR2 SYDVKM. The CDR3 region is CASSGKTGLAFF. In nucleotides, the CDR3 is TGTGCCAGCAGTGGGAAAACAGGACTGGCTTTCTTT.

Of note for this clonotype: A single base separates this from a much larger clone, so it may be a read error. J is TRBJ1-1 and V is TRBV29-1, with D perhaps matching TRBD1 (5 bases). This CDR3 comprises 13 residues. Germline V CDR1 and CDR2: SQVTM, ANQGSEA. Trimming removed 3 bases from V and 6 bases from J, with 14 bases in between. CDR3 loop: CSVDRRGASEAFF. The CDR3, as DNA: TGCAGCGTTGACCGAAGGGGCGCCTCTGAAGCTTTCTTT.

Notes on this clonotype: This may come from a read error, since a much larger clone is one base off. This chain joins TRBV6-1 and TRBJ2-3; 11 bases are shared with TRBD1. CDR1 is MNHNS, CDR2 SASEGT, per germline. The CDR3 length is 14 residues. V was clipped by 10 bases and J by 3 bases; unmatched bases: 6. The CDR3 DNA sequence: TGTGCCATCACGTGGGACAGGGGGACAGATACGCAGTATTTT. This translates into CAITWDRGTDTQYF.

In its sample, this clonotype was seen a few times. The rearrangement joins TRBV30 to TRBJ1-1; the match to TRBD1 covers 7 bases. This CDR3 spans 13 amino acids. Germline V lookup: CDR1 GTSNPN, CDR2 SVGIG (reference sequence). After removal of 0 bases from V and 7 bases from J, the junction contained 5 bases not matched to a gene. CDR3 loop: CAWSVRQGLEAFF. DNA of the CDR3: TGTGCCTGGAGTGTACGACAGGGACTTGAAGCTTTCTTT.

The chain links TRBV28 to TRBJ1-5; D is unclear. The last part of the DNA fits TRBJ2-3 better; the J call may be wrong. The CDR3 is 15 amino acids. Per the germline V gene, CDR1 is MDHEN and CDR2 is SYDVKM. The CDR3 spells CASSLSVTGNQPQYF. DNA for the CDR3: TGTGCCAGCAGTTTAAGTGTCACGGGCAATCAGCCCCAGTATTTT.

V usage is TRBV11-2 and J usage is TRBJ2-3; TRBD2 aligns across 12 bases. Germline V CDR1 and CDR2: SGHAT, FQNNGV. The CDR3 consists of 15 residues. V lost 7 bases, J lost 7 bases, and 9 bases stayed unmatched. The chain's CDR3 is CASNLTSGSRNTQYF. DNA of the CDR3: TGTGCCAGCAACCTGACTAGCGGGAGTCGAAATACGCAGTATTTT.

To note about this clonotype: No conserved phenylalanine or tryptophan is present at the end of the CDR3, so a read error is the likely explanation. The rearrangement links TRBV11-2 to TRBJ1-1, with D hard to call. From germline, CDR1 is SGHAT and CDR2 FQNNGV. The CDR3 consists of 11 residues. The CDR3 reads CANSPFAEAFY. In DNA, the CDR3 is TGTGCCAACAGCCCATTCGCTGAAGCTTTCTAT.

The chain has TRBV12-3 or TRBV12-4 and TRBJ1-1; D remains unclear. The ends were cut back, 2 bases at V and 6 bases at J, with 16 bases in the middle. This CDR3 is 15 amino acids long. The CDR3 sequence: CASSLYNHVASEAFF. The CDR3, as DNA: TGTGCCAGCAGTTTATACAATCACGTGGCCTCTGAAGCTTTCTTT.